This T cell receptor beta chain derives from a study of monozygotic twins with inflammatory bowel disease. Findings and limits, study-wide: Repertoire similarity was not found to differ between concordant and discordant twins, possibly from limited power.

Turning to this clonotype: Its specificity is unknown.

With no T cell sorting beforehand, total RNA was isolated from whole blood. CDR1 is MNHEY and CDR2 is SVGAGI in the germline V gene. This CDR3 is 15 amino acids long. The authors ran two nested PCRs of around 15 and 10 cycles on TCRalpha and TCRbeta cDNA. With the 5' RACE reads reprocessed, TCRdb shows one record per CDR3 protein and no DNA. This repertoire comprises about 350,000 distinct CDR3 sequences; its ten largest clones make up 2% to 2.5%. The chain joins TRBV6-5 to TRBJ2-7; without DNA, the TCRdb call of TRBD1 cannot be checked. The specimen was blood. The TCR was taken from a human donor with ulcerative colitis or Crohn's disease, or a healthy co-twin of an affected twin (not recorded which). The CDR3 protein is CASSWGDRNIYEQYF.